The clone carrying this T cell receptor (beta chain) has just one count. Per the original methods: Amplification with reference gene primers provided the estimates of nucleated cell counts. Produced via immunoSEQ multiplex PCR; TCRdb's table is partial and in-frame only. The DNA gave D and trimming, while V, J and clone size come from that table. The sample includes under 200,000 clones, almost 85% seen only once; the top ten take 7.7%. This sample was included in a study of blood T cell repertoires in COVID-19. Across the whole study: Material from acute and convalescent COVID-19 was sourced from the United States, Italy and Spain. Nucleic acid was either cDNA or gDNA, and it came from T cells, B-cell-depleted T cells, or PBMCs.

The CDR3 extends over 15 amino acids. From germline, CDR1 is WSHSY and CDR2 SAAADI. V lost 0 bases to trimming and J lost 0 bases, with 8 bases between them. This TCR was sampled from a man aged 40-49 years who had recovered from COVID-19. Material for sequencing was peripheral blood. The rearrangement links TRBV10-2 to TRBJ2-5, with D hard to call. The chain's CDR3 is CASSESNSYQETQYF. Here the CDR3 DNA reads TGCGCCAGCAGTGAGTCGAATAGCTACCAAGAGACCCAGTACTTC.